Presented here are 27 T cell receptor beta chains from one specimen sequenced in a study of blood T cell repertoires in COVID-19. The table came from immunoSEQ multiplex PCR; TCRdb's copy has only in-frame clones and leaves some out. Of about 72,000 clones detected, roughly 85% appear once; the ten largest clones hold 15% to 20%. Sequencing was done on a sample of peripheral blood. The receptors were gathered from a woman of 80 years or more with acute or convalescent COVID-19.

In regard to this clone: The junction differs from germline at one of its ends, possibly a read error. The rearrangement joins TRBV11-2 to TRBJ2-3, with 10 bases matching TRBD1. The germline CDR1 and CDR2 sequences are SGHAT and FQNNGV. CDR3 size: 15 residues. The CDR3 loop is CASSLDRGPTDTQYF. The CDR3 DNA is TGTGCCAGCAGCCTAGACAGGGGGCCCACAGATACGCAGTATTTT. Together with reference TRBV11-2 and TRBJ2-3, the CDR3 gives the full variable domain: EAGVAQSPRYKIIEKRQSVAFWCNPISGHATLYWYQQILGQGPKLLIQFQNNGVVDDSQLPKDRFSAERLKGVDSTLKIQPAKLEDSAVYLCASSLDRGPTDTQYFGPGTRLTVL.

The V call is TRBV5-4, the J call TRBJ2-5; tentative D call: TRBD2 (7 bases). V was clipped by 5 bases and J by 4 bases, with 18 bases between them. Germline assignment: CDR1 SGHNT and CDR2 YYREEE (reference sequence). CDR3 length: 15 amino acids. The CDR3 spells CASRSGGGGRETQYF. The CDR3 bases are TGTGCCAGCAGGAGCGGCGGGGGCGGAAGAGAGACCCAGTACTTC.

The V and J genes are TRBV27 and TRBJ2-6, with D unclear. Per the germline V gene, CDR1 is MNHEY and CDR2 is SMNVEV (reference sequence). V was pared by 3 bases and J by 2 bases, with 8 bases between. This CDR3 has 15 amino acids. The CDR3 sequence is CASSLGRPGANVLTF. In DNA form, the CDR3 reads TGTGCCAGCAGTTTGGGCCGACCTGGGGCCAACGTCCTGACTTTC.

This clone was seen a handful of times. V gene TRBV5-4 combines with J gene TRBJ1-2; the D is unclear. Trimming removed 5 bases from V and 0 bases from J, with 11 bases in between. Germline values: CDR1 SGHNT, CDR2 YYREEE (reference sequence). The CDR3 sequence is 14 residues long. CDR3 coding DNA: TGTGCCAGCAGGTCTCCCTCAGCTAACTATGGCTACACCTTC. Translation: CASRSPSANYGYTF.

This clone was observed once. The gene calls are TRBV18 and TRBJ1-5, with 7 nucleotides matching TRBD1. The CDR3 is 14 amino acids. V shed 2 bases and J 4 bases; nucleotides not matched to a gene: 2. CDR1 KGHSH and CDR2 LQKENI come from the germline V gene. CDR3 sequence: CASSPGTVNQPQHF. The CDR3 DNA is TGTGCCAGCTCACCAGGGACAGTGAATCAGCCCCAGCATTTT.

Here the CDR3 reads CAWRKQGGTEAFF. The DNA of the CDR3 is TGTGCCTGGAGGAAACAGGGTGGCACTGAAGCTTTCTTT. The rearrangement links TRBV30 to TRBJ1-1; D perhaps matches TRBD1 (6 bases). Germline assignment: CDR1 GTSNPN and CDR2 SVGIG (reference sequence). V was clipped by 3 bases and J by 4 bases, with 12 bases between them. The CDR3 covers 13 residues.

The chain has TRBV24-1 and TRBJ2-2; 7 bases are shared with TRBD1. The CDR3 is made up of 13 amino acids. The trim removed 6 bases at V and 13 bases at J, leaving 10 bases unmatched. From germline, CDR1 is KGHDR and CDR2 SFDVKD. CDR3 in DNA: TGTGCCACCAGTACAGGGGCACCGAGTCGGCTGTTTTTT. Its protein is CATSTGAPSRLFF.

This chain's CDR3 is CASSATGSGNTIYF. DNA of the CDR3: TGTGCCAGCAGTGCGACAGGGAGCGGAAACACCATATATTTT. The rearrangement links TRBV2 to TRBJ1-3; 7 nucleotides match TRBD1. The CDR3 is 14 amino acids. CDR1 and CDR2 (germline): SNHLY, FYNNEI. V shed 4 bases, J shed 4 bases, and the junction held 4 bases outside the gene matches.

This chain connects TRBV15 to TRBJ1-2, with 7 bases that match TRBD1. Trimming cost V 0 bases and J 4 bases; bases outside gene matches: 5. CDR1 is LNHNV, CDR2 YYDKDF, per germline (reference sequence). CDR3 size: 15 residues. The CDR3 sequence: CATSRENRQGYGYTF. CDR3 DNA: TGTGCCACCAGCAGAGAAAACAGACAGGGCTATGGCTACACCTTC. The variable domain in full, completed from reference TRBV15 and TRBJ1-2, reads DAMVIQNPRYQVTQFGKPVTLSCSQTLNHNVMYWYQQKSSQAPKLLFHYYDKDFNNEADTPDNFQSRRPNTSFCFLDIRSPGLGDTAMYLCATSRENRQGYGYTFGSGTRLTVV.

V and J are TRBV11-3 and TRBJ1-6, with 8 bases aligning to TRBD1. Germline CDR1 SGHNT, CDR2 YENEEA. With V trimmed by 5 bases and J by 6 bases, 6 bases remained unmatched. This CDR3 is 15 amino acids long. Here the CDR3 DNA reads TGTGCCAGCAGCCGACGACAGGGGTCTAATTCACCCCTCCACTTT. This sequence encodes CASSRRQGSNSPLHF.

The CDR3 protein is CATSDTTRAAGYTF. The CDR3 DNA follows: TGTGCCACCAGTGACACCACAAGAGCGGCTGGCTACACCTTC. V usage is TRBV24-1 and J usage is TRBJ1-2; D unresolved. Germline-derived CDR1 and CDR2 are KGHDR and SFDVKD. This CDR3 comprises 14 residues. V lost 4 bases to trimming and J lost 7 bases, with 15 bases between them.

The chain carries TRBV13 and TRBJ1-2; 11 nucleotides agree with TRBD1. The CDR3 length is 15 residues. V shed 5 bases, J shed 2 bases, and the junction held 4 bases outside the gene matches. Germline assignment: CDR1 PRHDT and CDR2 FYEKMQ (reference sequence). The CDR3 DNA is TGTGCCAGCAGCCCGGGGACAGGGGGGAACTATGGCTACACCTTC. This encodes CASSPGTGGNYGYTF.

The CDR3 loop is CAIRMEGPGEQYF. In DNA, the CDR3 is TGTGCCATCAGAATGGAGGGCCCTGGCGAGCAGTACTTC. This chain uses TRBV10-3 with TRBJ2-7; maybe TRBD2 (6 bases). V was clipped by 6 bases and J by 6 bases, with 15 bases between them. The germline CDR1 and CDR2 sequences are ENHRY and SYGVKD. This CDR3 spans 13 amino acids.

The chain joins TRBV18 to TRBJ1-3; tentative D call: TRBD1 (6 bases). Germline loops: CDR1 KGHSH, CDR2 LQKENI. The CDR3 is 17 residues long. Trimming stripped 2 bases from V and 0 bases from J, with 14 bases between. The CDR3 coding sequence is TGTGCCAGCTCACCAACCGCGCAGGGGAGCTCTGGAAACACCATATATTTT. Its protein product is CASSPTAQGSSGNTIYF.

The rearrangement uses TRBV28 and TRBJ1-2, with a tentative D call TRBD1 (5 bases). Per the germline V gene, CDR1 is MDHEN and CDR2 is SYDVKM. V was clipped by 5 bases and J by 4 bases, with 11 bases between them. This CDR3 has 13 residues. Here the CDR3 reads CASSIDSSYGYTF. In DNA, the CDR3 is TGTGCCAGCAGTATCGACAGTAGCTATGGCTACACCTTC.

This rearrangement joins TRBV20-1 to TRBJ1-6; D is undetermined. The CDR3 extends over 14 amino acids. The V end lost 3 bases, the J end lost 6 bases, and 12 bases lay between the germline ends. Looked up from germline, CDR1 is DFQATT and CDR2 is SNEGSKA (reference sequence). In nucleotides, the CDR3 is TGCAGTGCTAGTCTGGAGCTCGGTAATTCACCCCTCCACTTT. It is translated as CSASLELGNSPLHF.

V and J are TRBV24-1 and TRBJ2-2; 7 nucleotides agree with TRBD2. CDR3 length: 16 amino acids. J lost 0 bases, V lost 7 bases, and 7 bases had no gene match. Germline lookup yields CDR1 KGHDR and CDR2 SFDVKD. DNA of the CDR3: TGTGCCACCAGCGATCAAAGCGGGGCGAACACCGGGGAGCTGTTTTTT. Protein product: CATSDQSGANTGELFF.

CDR3 nucleotides: TGTGCCAGCTCCGGAGTCGAGACAGGGGTGTACAATGAGCAGTTCTTC. It codes for CASSGVETGVYNEQFF. The V gene is TRBV18, the J gene TRBJ2-1; 8 bases agree with TRBD1. This CDR3 spans 16 amino acids. The ends lost 6 bases at V and 4 bases at J; junction bases unmatched: 11. Germline CDR1 and CDR2: KGHSH and LQKENI.

This clone was detected only once. The V gene is TRBV19, the J gene TRBJ2-1; weak D call: TRBD1 (6 bases). This CDR3 is built from 16 residues. V was cut by 0 bases and J by 0 bases, with 9 bases left in between. Germline values: CDR1 LNHDA, CDR2 SQIVND (reference sequence). The CDR3: CASSIEGASSYNEQFF. In DNA form, the CDR3 reads TGTGCCAGTAGTATAGAGGGGGCCAGCTCCTACAATGAGCAGTTCTTC.

The CDR3 reads CASRDAQGVNQPQHF. DNA of the CDR3: TGTGCCAGCAGGGATGCACAGGGAGTTAATCAGCCCCAGCATTTT. The chain carries TRBV28 and TRBJ1-5; D is perhaps TRBD1 (6 bases). Trimming left V 6 bases short and J 4 bases short, with 16 bases between. Germline lookup yields CDR1 MDHEN and CDR2 SYDVKM. This CDR3 has 15 amino acids. Using reference TRBV28 and TRBJ1-5 for the parts outside the CDR3, the full variable domain is DVKVTQSSRYLVKRTGEKVFLECVQDMDHENMFWYRQDPGLGLRLIYFSYDVKMKEKGDIPEGYSVSREKKERFSLILESASTNQTSMYLCASRDAQGVNQPQHFGDGTRLSIL.

This clone occurred a few times. The gene calls are TRBV27 and TRBJ2-1, with a tentative D call TRBD2 (5 bases). CDR3 size: 17 residues. Per germline, CDR1 MNHEY and CDR2 SMNVEV (reference sequence). V was cut by 5 bases and J by 0 bases, with 17 bases left in between. The CDR3 spells CASSPGGGPSSYNEQFF. The CDR3 DNA follows: TGTGCCAGCAGTCCCGGTGGAGGTCCCAGCTCCTACAATGAGCAGTTCTTC.

This chain joins TRBV7-6 and TRBJ2-7; D is perhaps TRBD2 (6 bases). There are 15 residues in the CDR3. V was trimmed by 7 bases and J by 1 base, leaving 17 bases between them. Germline V gene lookup returns CDR1 SGHVS and CDR2 FNYEAQ. CDR3 sequence reads: CASTPGTVLSYEQYF. In nucleotides, the CDR3 is TGTGCCAGCACCCCCGGGACTGTGTTATCCTACGAGCAGTACTTC.

V and J are TRBV12-3 or TRBV12-4 and TRBJ2-3; D not certain. V dropped 4 bases and J dropped 1 base, with 6 bases sitting between them. The CDR3 contains 13 residues. CDR3 DNA: TGTGCCAGCAGTTCCTCAGGCACAGATACGCAGTATTTT. Translating it yields CASSSSGTDTQYF.

The rearrangement uses TRBV12-3 or TRBV12-4 and TRBJ2-7; 7 positions match TRBD1. The CDR3 consists of 13 residues. V gave up 9 bases and J gave up 2 bases; unmatched junction bases: 7. The CDR3 nucleotides are TGTGCCAGTCGACAGGGCTATACCTACGAGCAGTACTTC. Translation gives CASRQGYTYEQYF.

The chain links TRBV5-1 to TRBJ2-5; TRBD1 matches at 7 bases. CDR1 and CDR2 from the germline V gene are SGHRS and YFSETQ. The CDR3 is 15 residues long. V lost 0 bases, J lost 4 bases, and 6 bases stayed unmatched. The DNA for the CDR3 is TGCGCCAGCAGCTTGGGACGAGGGGGCAGAGAGACCCAGTACTTC. Translation: CASSLGRGGRETQYF.

This clone was seen once. The chain uses TRBV5-1 and TRBJ1-6, with TRBD1 as a possible D gene (6 bases). The CDR3 totals 17 residues. Deletions cut 0 bases from V and 7 bases from J, with 17 bases between. CDR1 is SGHRS, CDR2 YFSETQ, per germline. In DNA, the CDR3 is TGCGCCAGCAGCTTGGATACAGGGATCCAGCCAAATTCACCCCTCCACTTT. Protein sequence: CASSLDTGIQPNSPLHF.

The table lists this clone with a count of one. The J gene is TRBJ2-3, the V gene TRBV7-8; 7 nucleotides agree with TRBD2. CDR1 and CDR2 from the germline V gene are SGHVS and FQNEAQ. V dropped 8 bases and J dropped 4; count of bases not matched to a gene: 3. CDR3 length: 12 amino acids. The CDR3 DNA is TGTGCCAGCGGACTAGGGGCAGATACGCAGTATTTT. It specifies CASGLGADTQYF. Based on the CDR3 plus reference TRBV7-8 and TRBJ2-3, the full variable domain is GAGVSQSPRYKVAKRGQDVALRCDPISGHVSLFWYQQALGQGPEFLTYFQNEAQLDKSGLPSDRFFAERPEGSVSTLKIQRTQQEDSAVYLCASGLGADTQYFGPGTRLTVL.